Presented here are 21 T cell receptor beta chains from one specimen sequenced in a study of identical twins. TCRdb analysed the 5' RACE reads with MiXCR anew, one entry per CDR3 protein. The sample carries over 550,000 distinct CDR3 sequences, about 7.6% recorded once. This sample also appeared in a second study, on yellow fever vaccine responses in identical twins.

Sequencing used PBMCs. The source is a woman aged 18-30 years in good health.

The CDR3 reads CASKGTVNTEAFF. The CDR3, as DNA: TGTGCCAGTAAGGGGACAGTGAACACTGAAGCTTTCTTT. The chain is built from TRBV19 and TRBJ1-1; TRBD1 matches 7 bases. In germline, CDR1 is LNHDA, CDR2 SQIVND (reference sequence). The CDR3 is 13 amino acids. The V segment lost 7 bases and the J segment 0 bases; nucleotides outside the gene matches: 2.

The rearrangement links TRBV6-4 to TRBJ1-6; 7 positions match TRBD1. CDR3 length: 13 residues. Germline loops: CDR1 MRHNA, CDR2 SNTAGT. V lost 6 bases and J lost 7; bases outside the gene matches: 3. Here the CDR3 DNA reads TGTGCCAGCAGCCAGACAGGGAATTCACCCCTCCACTTT. This encodes CASSQTGNSPLHF.

This rearrangement joins TRBV11-2 to TRBJ1-5; D is unresolved. Germline CDR1 is SGHAT and CDR2 is FQNNGV. This CDR3 spans 13 amino acids. Trimming pared 4 bases from V and 3 bases from J, leaving 7 bases between. CDR3 nucleotide sequence: TGTGCCAGCAGCTCCCTCGCCAATCAGCCCCAGCATTTT. Protein product: CASSSLANQPQHF.

This clonotype was detected a few times. This chain links TRBV27 with TRBJ1-6, with D tentatively TRBD1 (5 bases). The CDR3 covers 13 residues. Germline CDR1 is MNHEY and CDR2 is SMNVEV (reference sequence). Trimming removed 3 bases at V and 10 bases at J, with 10 bases between. The CDR3 nucleotides are TGTGCCAGCAGTTTGGGGGTGGGGTCACCCCTCCACTTT. Residues: CASSLGVGSPLHF.

In its sample, this clonotype was seen a few times. J is TRBJ2-3 and V is TRBV20-1; possible D gene TRBD2, 6 bases. The germline V and J ends were trimmed by 5 bases and 2 bases, with 17 bases remaining between them. The CDR3 spans 15 residues. Germline CDR1 reads DFQATT; CDR2 reads SNEGSKA (reference sequence). In nucleotides, the CDR3 is TGCAGTGCTGGAGGACTATCCTTGCCCACAGATACGCAGTATTTT. The encoded protein is CSAGGLSLPTDTQYF.

This clonotype has only a few counts. The rearrangement joins TRBV3-1 to TRBJ2-5; a weak D match, TRBD2 (5 bases). Trimming took off 4 bases at V and 5 bases at J, with 11 bases between the two ends. Germline V lookup: CDR1 LGHDT, CDR2 YNNKEL (reference sequence). This CDR3 contains 13 residues. The CDR3 DNA follows: TGTGCCAGCAGCCCTTTGGACTGGGAGACCCAGTACTTC. This gives the protein CASSPLDWETQYF.

This CDR3 is CSASPIDRNTEAFF. The CDR3 DNA reads as TGCAGTGCCTCCCCTATCGACAGGAACACTGAAGCTTTCTTT. V usage is TRBV20-1 and J usage is TRBJ1-1; D is perhaps TRBD1 (5 bases). The CDR3 runs to 14 residues. Between the trimmed V and J ends, which lost 6 bases and 1 base, there was a span of 15 bases. Germline V gene lookup returns CDR1 DFQATT and CDR2 SNEGSKA (reference sequence).

This clonotype was observed many times. This sequence joins TRBV3-1 and TRBJ2-1; D remains unclear. V was cut by 4 bases and J by 4 bases, with 11 bases left in between. From germline, CDR1 is LGHDT and CDR2 YNNKEL (reference sequence). This CDR3 is built from 14 residues. The CDR3 coding sequence is TGTGCCAGCAGCCGGAGACTCAAGTACAATGAGCAGTTCTTC. Its protein is CASSRRLKYNEQFF.

This clonotype was detected many times. The rearrangement links TRBV12-3 or TRBV12-4 to TRBJ1-2, with D unresolved. Trimming stripped 0 bases from V and 6 bases from J, with 2 bases between. This CDR3 is 11 amino acids long. Written as DNA, the CDR3 is TGTGCCAGCAGTTTAGCGGATGGCTACACCTTC. It yields the protein CASSLADGYTF.

V gene TRBV7-8 combines with J gene TRBJ1-5; D gene ambiguous. The CDR3 is 16 amino acids. The germline V gene has CDR1 SGHVS and CDR2 FQNEAQ. Trimming took 5 bases from V and 4 from J, leaving 18 bases between them. The CDR3 loop is CASSPPRQFVNQPQHF. In DNA form, the CDR3 reads TGTGCCAGCAGCCCACCGCGCCAGTTCGTAAATCAGCCCCAGCATTTT.

This clonotype was seen more than once but under ten times. The V gene is TRBV15, the J gene TRBJ2-7; no definite D call. The CDR3 runs to 13 residues. V lost 2 bases, J lost 0 bases, and 5 bases lay in between. CDR1 is LNHNV and CDR2 is YYDKDF in the germline V gene (reference sequence). The CDR3 sequence: CATSRQSSYEQYV. The CDR3, as DNA: TGTGCCACCAGCAGACAGAGCTCCTACGAGCAGTACGTC.

CDR3 region: CAISDKGETYEQYV. The DNA for the CDR3 is TGTGCCATCAGTGATAAGGGGGAGACCTACGAGCAGTACGTC. V usage is TRBV10-3 and J usage is TRBJ2-7; perhaps TRBD1 as D (6 bases). V lost 3 bases and J lost 2, with 11 bases in between. The CDR3 spans 14 residues. CDR1 and CDR2 (germline): ENHRY, SYGVKD.

V is TRBV4-1 and J is TRBJ2-7; D perhaps matches TRBD2 (6 bases). The ends were cut back, 4 bases at V and 1 base at J, with 14 bases in the middle. In germline, CDR1 is MGHRA, CDR2 YSYEKL. This CDR3 has 15 residues. The CDR3 is CASSPSEGLSYEQYF. CDR3 nucleotide sequence: TGCGCCAGCAGCCCAAGTGAGGGACTTTCCTACGAGCAGTACTTC.

This clonotype appeared a few times. The rearrangement uses TRBV24-1 and TRBJ2-7; 14 bases align to TRBD2. Germline lookup yields CDR1 KGHDR and CDR2 SFDVKD. The V and J ends lost 2 bases and 4 bases, in that order; junction bases with no gene match: 6. The CDR3 has 17 amino acids. CDR3: CATSDSTGLAGVYEQYF. The DNA for the CDR3 is TGTGCCACCAGTGATTCTACGGGACTAGCGGGAGTATACGAGCAGTACTTC.

The V and J genes are TRBV20-1 and TRBJ1-1; tentative D call: TRBD1 (5 bases). The CDR3 extends over 13 amino acids. Germline values: CDR1 DFQATT, CDR2 SNEGSKA (reference sequence). Trimming removed 3 bases from V and 5 bases from J, with 13 bases in between. The CDR3 is CSARLGGGTEAFF. The DNA of the CDR3 is TGCAGTGCTAGGTTGGGGGGGGGTACTGAAGCTTTCTTT.

The chain combines TRBV7-2 with TRBJ1-5; 7 bases agree with TRBD1. The CDR3 covers 14 residues. V lost 1 base, J lost 9 bases, and 6 bases stayed unmatched. Germline V gene sequence: CDR1 SGHTA, CDR2 FQGNSA. The chain's CDR3 is CASSLGGGQPPQHF. The CDR3 coding sequence is TGTGCCAGCAGCTTAGGGGGGGGACAGCCGCCCCAGCATTTT.

This clonotype was picked up many times. This chain links TRBV12-3 or TRBV12-4 with TRBJ2-1; D may correspond to TRBD1 or TRBD2 (5 bases each). V lost 5 bases to trimming and J lost 7 bases, with 18 bases between them. The CDR3 has 15 residues. CDR3 in DNA: TGTGCCAGCAGTCCCTCGGGGCTCCTAAGGAATGAGCAGTTCTTC. Translated: CASSPSGLLRNEQFF.

This clonotype has just a few counts. The V gene is TRBV6-5, the J gene TRBJ2-7; no firm D call. The CDR3 length is 16 residues. V lost 0 bases and J 0 bases, leaving 12 bases between the germline ends. Germline-derived CDR1 and CDR2 are MNHEY and SVGAGI. CDR3 bases: TGTGCCAGCAGTTACTCGATGATATCGGCCTCCTACGAGCAGTACTTC. It codes for CASSYSMISASYEQYF.

The chain uses TRBV5-1 and TRBJ2-5; TRBD2 matches 7 bases. J gave up 5 bases and V 4 bases, and 11 bases lay outside the gene matches. This CDR3 has 15 residues. Germline CDR1 and CDR2: SGHRS and YFSETQ. The CDR3 DNA follows: TGCGCCAGCAGCCCCGAGGGTACTAGCGTCGAGACCCAGTACTTC. It yields the protein CASSPEGTSVETQYF. Filled out from reference TRBV5-1 and TRBJ2-5, the complete variable domain reads KAGVTQTPRYLIKTRGQQVTLSCSPISGHRSVSWYQQTPGQGLQFLFEYFSETQRNKGNFPGRFSGRQFSNSRSEMNVSTLELGDSALYLCASSPEGTSVETQYFGPGTRLLVL.

This clonotype was found many times. The genes are TRBV5-1 and TRBJ1-1; 7 nucleotides agree with TRBD1. V lost 2 bases to trimming and J lost 1 base; unmatched junction nucleotides: 2. The germline CDR1 and CDR2 sequences are SGHRS and YFSETQ. The CDR3 spans 14 residues. CDR3 DNA: TGCGCCAGCAGCTTCGGGGACAGGAACACTGAAGCTTTCTTT. It translates to CASSFGDRNTEAFF. The entire variable domain, with the rest obtained from reference TRBV5-1 and TRBJ1-1, is as follows: KAGVTQTPRYLIKTRGQQVTLSCSPISGHRSVSWYQQTPGQGLQFLFEYFSETQRNKGNFPGRFSGRQFSNSRSEMNVSTLELGDSALYLCASSFGDRNTEAFFGQGTRLTVV.

To note about this clonotype: This sequence may be a read error, since a much larger clone differs from it by one base. The chain combines TRBV4-1 with TRBJ2-2; D is undetermined. Trimming removed 2 bases at V and 1 base at J, with 8 bases between. The CDR3 extends over 15 amino acids. CDR1 is MGHRA and CDR2 is YSYEKL in the germline V gene. For the CDR3, the DNA is TGCGCCAGCAGCCAACTTAGAGGGAACACCGGGGAGCTGTTTTTT. Encoded protein: CASSQLRGNTGELFF.